The 14 T cell receptor beta chains below were found in one sample sequenced in a study of shared clonotypes between healthy human individuals. The method was immunoSEQ multiplex PCR; TCRdb's version includes in-frame clones alone and lacks a portion of them. Here the sample spans hundreds of thousands of clones, 74% being singletons. The sample taken for sequencing was memory CD4+ T cells sorted from blood. This sample's subset: CD45RA-negative fraction. These receptors all come from a man younger than 45 in good health.

This chain links TRBV7-6 with TRBJ1-1; a weak D match, TRBD1 (5 bases). Germline assignment: CDR1 SGHVS and CDR2 FNYEAQ. The V end lost 1 base, the J end lost 1 base, and 7 bases lay between the germline ends. This CDR3 has 14 amino acids. CDR3: CASSLGGANTEAFF. The CDR3 nucleotides read TGTGCCAGCAGCTTAGGGGGCGCGAACACTGAAGCTTTCTTT. The variable domain in full, completed from reference TRBV7-6 and TRBJ1-1, reads GAGVSQSPRYKVTKRGQDVALRCDPISGHVSLYWYRQALGQGPEFLTYFNYEAQQDKSGLPNDRFSAERPEGSISTLTIQRTEQRDSAMYRCASSLGGANTEAFFGQGTRLTVV.

The chain combines TRBV9 with TRBJ2-1, with TRBD2 as a possible D gene (6 bases). The V gene's germline CDR1 is SGDLS and CDR2 YYNGEE. The CDR3 sequence is 16 residues long. Trimming removed 4 bases at V and 0 bases at J, with 14 bases between. CDR3 region: CASSHRAGSSYNEQFF. For the CDR3, the DNA is TGTGCCAGCAGCCATCGGGCGGGAAGCTCCTACAATGAGCAGTTCTTC. The entire variable domain, with the rest obtained from reference TRBV9 and TRBJ2-1, is as follows: DSGVTQTPKHLITATGQRVTLRCSPRSGDLSVYWYQQSLDQGLQFLIQYYNGEERAKGNILERFSAQQFPDLHSELNLSSLELGDSALYFCASSHRAGSSYNEQFFGPGTRLTVL.

The chain has TRBV27 and TRBJ2-6; D ambiguous. This CDR3 is built from 15 residues. Germline V gives CDR1 MNHEY, CDR2 SMNVEV (reference sequence). V was clipped by 2 bases and J by 2 bases, with 7 bases between them. The CDR3 region is CASSLALPGANVLTF. The CDR3 DNA follows: TGTGCCAGCAGTTTAGCTCTACCTGGGGCCAACGTCCTGACTTTC.

The V gene is TRBV28, the J gene TRBJ2-7; either TRBD1 or TRBD2 may supply D (5 bases each). The germline gives CDR1 MDHEN, CDR2 SYDVKM. The CDR3 loop spans 12 amino acids. V was trimmed by 7 bases and J by 7 bases, leaving 14 bases between them. CDR3 protein: CASNIGAREQYF. The CDR3 nucleotides read TGTGCCAGCAACATCGGGGCGAGGGAGCAGTACTTC.

This chain connects TRBV5-4 to TRBJ1-1; the D gene is possibly TRBD1 (6 bases). V was trimmed by 1 base and J by 1 base, leaving 17 bases between them. This CDR3 region has 17 residues. Germline-derived CDR1 and CDR2 are SGHNT and YYREEE (reference sequence). This CDR3 is CASSLYGGKEKNTEAFF. The CDR3 DNA follows: TGTGCCAGCAGCTTGTACGGGGGCAAAGAAAAGAACACTGAAGCTTTCTTT.

V usage is TRBV6-1 and J usage is TRBJ2-3; D is unclear. Germline values: CDR1 MNHNS, CDR2 SASEGT. The CDR3 contains 14 residues. V lost 7 bases, J lost 0 bases, and 11 bases lay in between. CDR3 sequence reads: CASIRRFSTDTQYF. CDR3 coding DNA: TGTGCCAGCATAAGGCGGTTTAGCACAGATACGCAGTATTTT.

J is TRBJ2-1 and V is TRBV28, with a tentative D call TRBD2 (5 bases). The CDR3 is 13 amino acids. V was trimmed by 11 bases and J by 1 base, leaving 12 bases between them. CDR1 is MDHEN, CDR2 SYDVKM, per germline. Here the CDR3 reads CASAWRSYNEQFF. DNA for the CDR3: TGTGCCTCCGCATGGAGGTCCTACAATGAGCAGTTCTTC.

The V gene is TRBV9, the J gene TRBJ2-3; possible D gene TRBD2, 5 bases. Trimming took off 4 bases at V and 2 bases at J, with 11 bases between the two ends. Germline CDR1 SGDLS, CDR2 YYNGEE. The CDR3 consists of 14 residues. Here the CDR3 reads CASSSRGFTDTQYF. The CDR3 nucleotides read TGTGCCAGCAGCTCACGGGGTTTCACAGATACGCAGTATTTT.

This clone occurred a few times. V and J are TRBV30 and TRBJ2-5; D ambiguous. V dropped 3 bases and J dropped 5 bases, with 7 bases sitting between them. Germline assignment: CDR1 GTSNPN and CDR2 SVGIG (reference sequence). The CDR3 totals 11 residues. In DNA, the CDR3 is TGTGCCTGGAGAGCTAGGGAGACCCAGTACTTC. Amino acid sequence: CAWRARETQYF.

The chain couples TRBV16 to TRBJ2-7; no firm D call. The CDR3 covers 14 residues. The germline V and J ends were trimmed by 1 base and 4 bases, with 11 bases remaining between them. Germline V gene sequence: CDR1 KGHSY, CDR2 FQNENV. In nucleotides, the CDR3 is TGTGCCAGCAGCCAATTGTCAGGCGGTTACGAGCAGTACTTC. Encoded protein: CASSQLSGGYEQYF.

At least ten counts were recorded for this clone. The genes are TRBV7-9 and TRBJ2-3; 11 nucleotides line up with TRBD2. V dropped 0 bases and J dropped 0; count of bases not matched to a gene: 5. This CDR3 spans 18 amino acids. Germline CDR1 reads SEHNR; CDR2 reads FQNEAQ (reference sequence). The CDR3 loop reads CASSLAGLAGSSTDTQYF. In nucleotides, the CDR3 is TGTGCCAGCAGCTTAGCTGGACTAGCGGGTTCTAGCACAGATACGCAGTATTTT.

The V call is TRBV5-4, the J call TRBJ1-4, with D unresolved. This CDR3 is built from 15 residues. The germline V and J ends were trimmed by 4 bases and 8 bases, with 18 bases remaining between them. CDR1 SGHNT and CDR2 YYREEE come from the germline V gene (reference sequence). As DNA, the CDR3 is TGTGCCAGCAGCGATTGGACGACAAACGGGGAAAAACTGTTTTTT. Protein: CASSDWTTNGEKLFF.

V is TRBV7-9 and J is TRBJ1-2; no reliable D call. This CDR3 comprises 15 residues. The V end was cut by 5 bases, the J end by 0 bases, with 13 bases between. Germline assignment: CDR1 SEHNR and CDR2 FQNEAQ (reference sequence). The CDR3: CASSIPVVANYGYTF. CDR3 coding DNA: TGTGCCAGCAGCATCCCAGTAGTAGCTAACTATGGCTACACCTTC.

The J gene is TRBJ2-7, the V gene TRBV10-3, with TRBD1 matching 11 bases. Per the germline V gene, CDR1 is ENHRY and CDR2 is SYGVKD. The trim removed 7 bases at V and 5 bases at J, leaving 7 bases unmatched. CDR3 length: 14 amino acids. CDR3 loop: CAITRTGGGDEQYF. The DNA of the CDR3 is TGTGCCATCACGAGGACAGGGGGCGGCGACGAGCAGTACTTC.